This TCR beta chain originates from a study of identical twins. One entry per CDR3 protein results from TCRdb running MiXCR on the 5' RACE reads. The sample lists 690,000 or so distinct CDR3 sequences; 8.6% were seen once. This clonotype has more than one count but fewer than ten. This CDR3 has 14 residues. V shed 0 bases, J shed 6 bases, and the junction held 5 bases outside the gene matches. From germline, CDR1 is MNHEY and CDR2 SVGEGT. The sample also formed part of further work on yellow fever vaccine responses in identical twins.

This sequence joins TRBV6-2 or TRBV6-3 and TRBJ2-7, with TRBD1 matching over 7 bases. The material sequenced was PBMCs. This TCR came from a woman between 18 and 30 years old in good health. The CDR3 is CASSYSLQGVEQYF. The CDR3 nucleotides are TGTGCCAGCAGTTACTCCCTCCAGGGGGTCGAGCAGTACTTC.